This T cell receptor (beta chain) was documented in a study of T cells in Graves' hyperthyroidism and ophthalmopathy. V lost 2 bases and J lost 4, with 8 bases in between. The CDR3 length is 14 residues. Study-wide findings and caveats: Blood held most thyroid clonotypes expanded above 0.001 frequency.

TCR beta CDR3 regions were amplified from RNA transcripts. The HTBI primer set was used in a first-round RT-PCR of the TCR CDR3. TCRdb re-called the multiplex PCR reads with MiXCR, one entry per CDR3 protein. The sample includes some 400,000 distinct CDR3 sequences, about 18% of them seen just once. This clonotype was seen at least ten times. Its antigen remains unidentified. Sample: blood. This TCR came from a woman aged 18-29 years with Graves' hyperthyroidism. This chain uses TRBV12-3 or TRBV12-4 with TRBJ2-2; D is ambiguous. The CDR3 region is CASSLRILTGELFF. CDR3 bases: TGTGCCAGCAGTTTAAGGATCCTCACCGGGGAGCTGTTTTTT.